The 9 T cell receptor beta chains presented below share a single source sample, sequenced in a study of T-cell reconstitution after alpha-beta-depleted transplantation in children (dated by TCRdb to about 2016). Summary of the overall study and its limitations: The frequencies of hyperexpanded clones fell over the following months, and after one year, T-cell counts and TCRbeta diversity were mostly attributed to newly produced T cells.

The method was PCR. Instrument used: Illumina HiSeq 2500. TCR libraries were prepared with molecular barcoding, using unique molecular identifiers to normalize TCRbeta repertoire quantification. In-frame beta chains were kept once TCRdb had trimmed the public reads at Q25 with fastp and called clones with MiXCR. Identical CDR3 protein sequences are pooled into one entry, listed with their most common genes and DNA. Counted in this sample were 250,000 to 300,000 distinct CDR3 sequences; over 7.5% of them appeared once. The biggest ten clones account for over 7.5% of the sample. Reading the label with the study, this specimen's treatment or condition is: allogeneic hematopoietic cell transplantation with graft depleted of TCRalphabeta T cells and CD19 B cells. Antigens of these TCRs are unknown. The material sequenced was peripheral blood, taken 360 days after TCRalphabeta/CD19-depleted stem cell transplant. These receptor sequences come from a female patient aged 2 to 10 who had a stem cell transplant for Fanconi anemia, so the T cells may come from the graft donor.

This clonotype was counted only a few times. The chain carries TRBV11-2 and TRBJ2-5; D ambiguous. Trimming took off 6 bases at V and 1 base at J, with 6 bases between the two ends. CDR1 is SGHAT, CDR2 FQNNGV, per germline. The CDR3 contains 12 residues. This chain's CDR3 is CASRQLQETQYF. CDR3 sequence (DNA): TGTGCCAGCAGGCAACTCCAAGAGACCCAGTACTTC.

This clonotype was detected a few times. V and J are TRBV5-1 and TRBJ2-7, with 10 bases aligning to TRBD2. Losses at the gene ends were 2 bases for V and 7 bases for J; bases not matched to a gene: 9. This CDR3 region has 15 residues. Germline CDR1 SGHRS, CDR2 YFSETQ. The CDR3: CASSFAVLAGVEQYF. In nucleotides, the CDR3 is TGCGCCAGCAGCTTCGCCGTGCTAGCGGGAGTTGAGCAGTACTTC.

In this sample, this clonotype turned up many times. The chain has TRBV4-1 and TRBJ1-1; D unresolved. Germline V gene data show CDR1 as MGHRA and CDR2 as YSYEKL. Trimming left V 2 bases short and J 0 bases short, with 7 bases between. This CDR3 is built from 14 residues. This chain's CDR3 is CASSQIFLNTEAFF. In DNA form, the CDR3 reads TGCGCCAGCAGCCAAATCTTCCTGAACACTGAAGCTTTCTTT.

This clonotype was seen a few times. The chain employs TRBV5-6 and TRBJ2-4, with 7 nucleotides matching TRBD2. V lost 6 bases, J lost 1 base, and 10 bases stayed unmatched. Germline assignment: CDR1 SGHDT and CDR2 YYEEEE. CDR3 length: 16 residues. CDR3 loop: CASTAGYGLAKNIQYF. CDR3 DNA: TGTGCCAGCACAGCGGGGTACGGATTGGCCAAAAACATTCAGTACTTC.

This clonotype was found many times. The chain employs TRBV7-9 and TRBJ2-5, with 7 bases identical to TRBD2. In germline, CDR1 is SEHNR, CDR2 FQNEAQ (reference sequence). V was clipped by 4 bases and J by 2 bases; unmatched bases: 7. The CDR3 is made up of 15 amino acids. The CDR3 coding sequence is TGTGCCAGCAGCTGGGGCGGGGGTGAACAAGAGACCCAGTACTTC. Protein sequence: CASSWGGGEQETQYF.

This clonotype was seen only a few times. The rearrangement joins TRBV4-1 to TRBJ2-5; no firm D call. The CDR3 totals 13 residues. The germline V gene encodes CDR1 MGHRA and CDR2 YSYEKL. The germline V and J ends were trimmed by 1 base and 5 bases, with 8 bases remaining between them. The CDR3 DNA reads as TGCGCCAGCAGCCAAGCTATAGTGGAGACCCAGTACTTC. It codes for CASSQAIVETQYF.

This clonotype was detected ten times or more. V is TRBV27 and J is TRBJ2-1; 7 bases align to TRBD1. V was clipped by 8 bases and J by 0 bases; unmatched bases: 10. The CDR3 has 16 residues. The germline CDR1 and CDR2 sequences are MNHEY and SMNVEV (reference sequence). CDR3 residues: CASGSPDRSSYNEQFF. The CDR3 DNA sequence: TGTGCCAGCGGGTCTCCGGACAGGAGCTCCTACAATGAGCAGTTCTTC.

This chain joins TRBV7-2 and TRBJ1-2; D remains unclear. Per the germline V gene, CDR1 is SGHTA and CDR2 is FQGNSA. The CDR3 has 13 amino acids. Trimming cost V 5 bases and J 8 bases, with 15 bases left between them. The CDR3 DNA reads TGTGCCAGCAGCCCTCCCGCCCCGGCGGGCTACACCTTC. Translated, it gives CASSPPAPAGYTF.

The genes are TRBV6-5 and TRBJ2-1; D is uncertain. Trimming pared 5 bases from V and 6 bases from J, leaving 11 bases between. CDR3 length: 13 amino acids. Germline CDR1 is MNHEY and CDR2 is SVGAGI. Here the CDR3 reads CASSREHLNEQFF. The CDR3 DNA sequence: TGTGCCAGCAGTCGAGAACACCTCAATGAGCAGTTCTTC.